A single sample gave rise to the 20 T cell receptor beta chains below, sequenced in a study of beta chain features in type 1 diabetes. Every isolated RNA sample was fully reverse transcribed, so sequencing captured expressed TCRB transcripts. The method was immunoSEQ multiplex PCR; TCRdb's version includes in-frame clones alone and lacks a portion of them. The sample shows hundreds of thousands of clones, 15% to 18% of them seen only once. The sample consisted of naive CD4+ T cells from blood. Receptors originate from a man aged 18 to 35 in good health.

This clone has only a few counts. The V gene is TRBV18, the J gene TRBJ1-1; D might be TRBD1 (6 bases). Trimming removed 3 bases from V and 5 bases from J, with 16 bases in between. The CDR3 loop spans 15 amino acids. Germline CDR1 reads KGHSH; CDR2 reads LQKENI. CDR3 protein: CASSPSTGSRTEAFF. CDR3 DNA sequence: TGTGCCAGCTCACCTTCCACAGGGTCGCGTACTGAAGCTTTCTTT.

The CDR3 DNA reads as TGTGCCAGCAGCCTCGCGGGGCGCATGAACACTGAAGCTTTCTTT. Its protein is CASSLAGRMNTEAFF. This rearrangement joins TRBV7-2 to TRBJ1-1; D is possibly TRBD1 (5 bases). Trimming pared 5 bases from V and 0 bases from J, leaving 13 bases between. Germline assignment: CDR1 SGHTA and CDR2 FQGNSA. This CDR3 is 15 amino acids long.

This clone was counted only a few times. Additional DNA sequences in this sample encode the identical CDR3. The V and J genes are TRBV28 and TRBJ1-2, with D maybe TRBD1 (5 bases). Trimming shortened V by 5 bases and J by 1 base, and 11 bases separated the two germline ends. This CDR3 comprises 14 residues. Germline assignment: CDR1 MDHEN and CDR2 SYDVKM. CDR3 amino acids: CASSPGTVNYGYTF. The CDR3 coding sequence is TGTGCCAGCAGTCCCGGGACCGTTAACTATGGCTACACCTTC.

The chain couples TRBV7-2 to TRBJ1-2; unclear D gene. V shed 3 bases and J shed 2 bases, with 10 bases lying between them. Germline CDR1 and CDR2: SGHTA and FQGNSA. The CDR3 is made up of 14 amino acids. DNA for the CDR3: TGTGCCAGCAGCTTCTTCCGGCAGAACTATGGCTACACCTTC. Translated: CASSFFRQNYGYTF.

The V call is TRBV4-1, the J call TRBJ2-5; D is ambiguous. V was clipped by 0 bases and J by 2 bases, with 10 bases between them. The CDR3 has 15 residues. Germline V lookup: CDR1 MGHRA, CDR2 YSYEKL. The CDR3 loop is CASSQEIRVQETQYF. CDR3 DNA: TGCGCCAGCAGCCAAGAAATCCGAGTTCAAGAGACCCAGTACTTC.

CDR3 in amino acids: CASSPARDRTSGSYNEQFF. In nucleotides, the CDR3 is TGCGCCAGCAGTCCTGCCCGGGACAGGACTAGCGGGAGTTACAATGAGCAGTTCTTC. J is TRBJ2-1 and V is TRBV5-1; 13 bases align to TRBD2. The CDR3 consists of 19 residues. Germline values: CDR1 SGHRS, CDR2 YFSETQ. V shed 5 bases and J 4 bases; nucleotides not matched to a gene: 15.

The chain couples TRBV25-1 to TRBJ2-6; maybe TRBD1 (5 bases). CDR3 length equals 18 residues. V shed 3 bases and J shed 0 bases, with 15 bases lying between them. Germline V CDR1 and CDR2: MGHDK, SYGVNS. The CDR3, as DNA: TGTGCCAGCAGTGAGCGGCAGGGTCCCCCCTCTGGGGCCAACGTCCTGACTTTC. Protein product: CASSERQGPPSGANVLTF.

This clone was observed a few times. This chain's CDR3 is CASSRGTVYGYTF. CDR3 in DNA: TGTGCCAGCAGCCGTGGGACAGTCTATGGCTACACCTTC. V usage is TRBV14 and J usage is TRBJ1-2; TRBD1 aligns across 7 bases. The CDR3 contains 13 residues. Germline trimming cut 4 bases from V and 4 bases from J; bases unmatched to any gene: 3. CDR1 is SGHDN and CDR2 is FVKESK in the germline V gene.

The CDR3 DNA follows: TGTGCCAGCAGTTTATCGACAGGGCGGAAGCCCCAGCATTTT. This gives the protein CASSLSTGRKPQHF. The chain employs TRBV28 and TRBJ1-5; 7 bases align to TRBD1. Trimming cost V 1 base and J 8 bases; bases outside gene matches: 5. The CDR3 is 14 residues long. CDR1 and CDR2 from the germline V gene are MDHEN and SYDVKM.

The chain has TRBV5-1 and TRBJ2-2; D unclear. Germline V gene lookup returns CDR1 SGHRS and CDR2 YFSETQ. Trimming cost V 6 bases and J 0 bases, with 12 bases left between them. This CDR3 comprises 15 residues. The CDR3 nucleotides read TGCGCCAGCAAAAAAGGAACCTCGAACACCGGGGAGCTGTTTTTT. It specifies CASKKGTSNTGELFF.

The gene calls are TRBV9 and TRBJ2-4, with TRBD1 matching 10 bases. The germline CDR1 and CDR2 sequences are SGDLS and YYNGEE. Unmatched junction bases numbered 4, after V lost 0 bases and J lost 7 bases. This CDR3 contains 15 residues. CDR3: CASSVDGQGENIQYF. In DNA, the CDR3 is TGTGCCAGCAGCGTAGACGGACAGGGGGAGAACATTCAGTACTTC. The full variable domain, with the rest looked up from reference TRBV9 and TRBJ2-4, is DSGVTQTPKHLITATGQRVTLRCSPRSGDLSVYWYQQSLDQGLQFLIQYYNGEERAKGNILERFSAQQFPDLHSELNLSSLELGDSALYFCASSVDGQGENIQYFGAGTRLSVL.

The rearrangement links TRBV7-2 to TRBJ2-7; D call uncertain. Germline CDR1 SGHTA, CDR2 FQGNSA. The CDR3 has 13 amino acids. Trimming left V 1 base short and J 7 bases short, with 11 bases between. The CDR3 here is CASSLGGAMEQYF. The CDR3 DNA sequence: TGTGCCAGCAGCTTAGGAGGAGCTATGGAGCAGTACTTC.

The chain recombines TRBV11-3 with TRBJ2-2, with unresolved D. V was trimmed by 5 bases and J by 3 bases, leaving 4 bases between them. From germline, CDR1 is SGHNT and CDR2 YENEEA. The CDR3 extends over 12 amino acids. CDR3 amino acids: CASSPDTGELFF. CDR3 nucleotides: TGTGCCAGCAGCCCGGACACCGGGGAGCTGTTTTTT.

The V gene is TRBV6-1, the J gene TRBJ2-7; tentatively, D is TRBD2 (6 bases). V lost 6 bases and J lost 4, with 19 bases in between. Germline V CDR1 and CDR2: MNHNS, SASEGT. The CDR3 has 15 amino acids. This CDR3 is CASREGPIGGYEQYF. CDR3 bases: TGTGCCAGCAGGGAGGGACCGATCGGAGGGTACGAGCAGTACTTC.

There are a few counts of this clone. The V and J genes are TRBV5-6 and TRBJ2-3, with D perhaps matching TRBD2 (6 bases). From germline, CDR1 is SGHDT and CDR2 YYEEEE. V lost 2 bases and J 2 bases, leaving 15 bases between the germline ends. The CDR3 runs 16 residues. The CDR3 loop reads CASSFYPGTSTDTQYF. CDR3 DNA: TGTGCCAGCAGCTTCTACCCCGGGACTTCCACAGATACGCAGTATTTT.

This clone was detected a few times. The chain couples TRBV29-1 to TRBJ2-7, with TRBD1 matching 8 bases. The junction had 3 bases not matched to a gene; V was cut back by 5 bases and J by 3 bases. This CDR3 has 12 residues. Germline values: CDR1 SQVTM, CDR2 ANQGSEA. CDR3 coding DNA: TGCAGCGTTAGACAGGGGCGCTACGAGCAGTACTTC. It translates to CSVRQGRYEQYF.

This chain joins TRBV12-5 and TRBJ1-1; a possible D gene is TRBD1 (5 bases). This CDR3 is built from 10 residues. V shed 8 bases and J shed 4 bases, with 5 bases lying between them. Germline V lookup: CDR1 LGHNT, CDR2 FRNRAP. For the CDR3, the DNA is TGTGCTAGTAGGGGCACTGAAGCTTTCTTT. As protein: CASRGTEAFF.

The chain is built from TRBV4-2 and TRBJ2-7; a possible D gene is TRBD1 (5 bases). V dropped 0 bases and J dropped 1 base, with 7 bases sitting between them. Germline V gives CDR1 LGHNA, CDR2 YNFKEQ. The length of the CDR3 is 14 residues. In DNA form, the CDR3 reads TGTGCCAGCAGCCAAGATCCAGGGTCCTACGAGCAGTACTTC. Amino acids: CASSQDPGSYEQYF.

This clone showed up just a few times. This chain connects TRBV5-4 to TRBJ1-5; D is perhaps TRBD1 (6 bases). The ends were cut back, 2 bases at V and 0 bases at J, with 9 bases in the middle. There are 15 residues in the CDR3. Germline lookup yields CDR1 SGHNT and CDR2 YYREEE (reference sequence). The CDR3 DNA follows: TGTGCCAGCAGCTTACAGGGTATTAGCAATCAGCCCCAGCATTTT. It encodes CASSLQGISNQPQHF.

The chain couples TRBV7-2 to TRBJ2-5; TRBD1 agrees at 9 bases. The germline V gene has CDR1 SGHTA and CDR2 FQGNSA. The CDR3 sequence is 17 residues long. V gave up 1 base and J gave up 5 bases; unmatched junction bases: 11. The CDR3 region is CASSLEYHRGRHETQYF. The CDR3 DNA is TGTGCCAGCAGCTTAGAATATCACAGGGGGCGCCACGAGACCCAGTACTTC.